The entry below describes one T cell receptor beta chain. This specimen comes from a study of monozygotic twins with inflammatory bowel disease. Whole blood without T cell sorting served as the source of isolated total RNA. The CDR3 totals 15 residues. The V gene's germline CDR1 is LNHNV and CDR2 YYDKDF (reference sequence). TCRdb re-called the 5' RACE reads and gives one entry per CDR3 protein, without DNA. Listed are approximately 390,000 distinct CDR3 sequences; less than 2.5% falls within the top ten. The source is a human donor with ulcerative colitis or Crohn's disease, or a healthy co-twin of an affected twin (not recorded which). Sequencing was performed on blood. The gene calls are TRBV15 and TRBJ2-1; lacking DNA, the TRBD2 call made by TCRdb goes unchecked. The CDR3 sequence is CATSRHKREGNEQFF.